This TCR delta chain was identified in a study of delta chains in infants with herpesvirus infections (dated by TCRdb to the early 2020s). With regard to the full study: From birth, the study prospectively followed a Ugandan infant birth cohort to characterize gammadelta T cell responses to primary cytomegalovirus (CMV) infection. Infant blood samples were grouped into approximate age categories of 1.5, 4, 8 and 12 months. Previously published Belgian fetal and cord blood gammadelta TCR data were added only for comparison and were not generated in this cohort. A public fetal Vdelta1/Vgamma8 gammadelta TCR clonotype was searched for in infants infected with CMV after birth. gammadelta TCRs were sequenced from PBMC obtained from 18 CMV-infected infants (one congenitally infected) and 7 or 8 CMV-uninfected infants for whom sufficient sample was available. Results the study describes overall, beyond this receptor: Of roughly 19 CMV-infected infants, 4 carried the public Vdelta1 clonotype: the congenitally infected infant plus three who were infected postnatally before 120 days of age. The public clonotype was found only at the first time point after infection and was absent in uninfected infants and in those infected after 120 days. A small sample size and the lack of race- or environment-matched controls were noted by the authors, because CMV is acquired by nearly all Ugandans before adulthood. In CMV-uninfected infants, the public clonotype might still be present but below the detection limit. Public-clonotype frequency among Vdelta1 cells appeared to correlate inversely with age at infection and decayed rapidly, seemingly not persisting beyond approximately two months.

Pregnant women receiving prenatal care in Kampala, Uganda, were recruited, and the infants of these women were enrolled, with documentation of maternal HIV status required. Families received weekly visits, and collection of infant clinical information, oral swabs and peripheral blood began at 6 weeks of age and continued every 4 months after that. Blood was drawn into heparin tubes, and PBMC were isolated via Ficoll-Paque density gradient centrifugation and then cryopreserved. The library was prepared using RT-PCR. To generate TCR cDNA, RNA from PBMC was reverse transcribed using SuperScript II together with primers specific for the gamma chain and the delta chain. After purification with AMPure XP beads, the cDNA was amplified and indexed with Illumina adapters using the Nextera XT Index Kit. Sequencing of gammadelta TCR libraries was carried out on an Illumina MiSeq using a V2 300-cycle kit. The study's processing was this. Using MiXCR v2.1.12, CDR3 sequences were assembled, and reads were mapped onto D, J and V genes obtained from GenBank. VDJtools v1.2.1 was used to carry out repertoire analyses of the CDR3 clonotypes. TCRdb reanalyzed the public reads with the CATT caller, and identical DNA sequences were merged afterwards. V and J calls and clone size were set by TCRdb, not the authors. The sample profile shows about 900 delta-chain clones; approximately 35% of them were found once. The biggest ten clones account for roughly 13% of the sample.

In this sample, this clone turned up once. Its antigen remains undetermined. With a far larger clone one base away, a read error is the likely cause. The V end gives up 0 bases and the J end 12 bases, leaving 16 bases in the junction not matched to a gene. The CDR3 runs 19 amino acids, cysteine and phenylalanine included. Here the CDR3 DNA is all that survives: 57 bases in frame from base 1. The germline V gene provides CDR1 TSWWSYY and CDR2 QGS. The sample was peripheral blood, taken at time point 1 of longitudinal follow-up. The rearranged segments are TRDV1 and TRDJ2, with TRDD3 identical over 13 junction bases. The sequence derives from a human donor who was a Ugandan infant, either HIV-exposed or HIV-unexposed (not recorded which). The CDR3 region reads CALGELKAGHWGIRDKLFF. The bases are TGTGCTCTTGGGGAACTTAAAGCGGGACACTGGGGGATACGCGATAAACTCTTCTTT.